This TCR beta chain emerged from a study of cytomegalovirus exposure and HLA in healthy donors. Per germline, CDR1 LGHNT and CDR2 FRNRAP. J gave up 3 bases and V 1 base, and 8 bases lay outside the gene matches. The CDR3 is 18 residues long. Using immunoSEQ multiplex PCR, the repertoire was profiled, and TCRdb retains in-frame clones only, with some absent. The table lists about 38,000 clones, 80% to 95% of them singletons. The specimen was PBMCs. The receptor was isolated from a man younger than 35 in good health and CMV-seronegative. This chain uses TRBV12-5 with TRBJ2-3; 12 nucleotides line up with TRBD2. The CDR3 region is CASGLGRLAGVWTDTQYF. Written as DNA, the CDR3 is TGTGCTAGTGGTTTGGGACGACTAGCGGGGGTTTGGACAGATACGCAGTATTTT.